This T cell receptor (beta chain) was captured by sequencing in a study of blood T cell repertoires in COVID-19. How the authors handled the data: Amplification of reference gene primers was used by the study to estimate nucleated cell counts. Data came from immunoSEQ multiplex PCR; TCRdb stores just in-frame clones and leaves some out. V, J and clone size were drawn from that table, and D and trimming were deduced from the DNA. The sample holds about 410,000 clones; around nine tenths are singletons and the top ten take 1.5% to 2%. V shed 5 bases, J shed 4 bases, and the junction held 9 bases outside the gene matches. This CDR3 is 16 amino acids long. The V gene's germline CDR1 is SGHTA and CDR2 FQGTGA.

The specimen sequenced was PBMCs or T cells enriched from blood (not recorded which). The sequence was collected from a woman aged 25 to 45 who had recovered from COVID-19. The V and J genes are TRBV7-3 and TRBJ2-1, with 9 bases fitting TRBD2. The CDR3 DNA reads TGTGCCAGCAGCCTTCGCGGGGGGGCGAAGTACAATGAGCAGTTCTTC. This codes for CASSLRGGAKYNEQFF. The whole variable domain, filled in from reference TRBV7-3 and TRBJ2-1, reads GAGVSQTPSNKVTEKGKYVELRCDPISGHTALYWYRQSLGQGPEFLIYFQGTGAADDSGLPNDRFFAVRPEGSVSTLKIQRTERGDSAVYLCASSLRGGAKYNEQFFGPGTRLTVL.